A single sample is the source of the 21 T cell receptor beta chains below, sequenced in a study of blood T cell repertoires in COVID-19 (dated by TCRdb to the early 2020s). Preparation of the library involved the immunoSEQ multiplex PCR assay. TCRdb's version of the immuneACCESS table is confined to in-frame rearrangements and falls short of the full clone set. An unresolved V gene accounts for under half of the shortfall where checked; the remainder is of unknown origin. The sample table lists around 160,000 clones, 80% to 85% of them with a count of one. The ten largest clones add up to 5.8% of the sample. What was sequenced was PBMCs or T cells enriched from blood (not recorded which). The receptors here all came from a woman in her forties or fifties who had been exposed to COVID-19.

The chain couples TRBV6-1 to TRBJ2-7; the D gene is possibly TRBD2 (6 bases). Germline lookup yields CDR1 MNHNS and CDR2 SASEGT. The CDR3 loop spans 16 amino acids. Trimming shortened V by 3 bases and J by 3 bases, and 18 bases separated the two germline ends. The CDR3 sequence: CASSDPPRDSNYEQYF. The CDR3 DNA reads TGTGCCAGCAGTGACCCGCCCCGGGACTCCAACTACGAGCAGTACTTC.

The V call is TRBV27, the J call TRBJ2-7; TRBD1 agrees at 7 bases. This CDR3 has 16 residues. V shed 7 bases and J 3 bases; nucleotides not matched to a gene: 15. The germline V gene encodes CDR1 MNHEY and CDR2 SMNVEV (reference sequence). The chain's CDR3 is CASTRGTAASVYEQYF. The CDR3 nucleotides are TGTGCCAGCACCCGAGGGACAGCAGCCTCGGTCTACGAGCAGTACTTC.

J is TRBJ2-1 and V is TRBV7-6, with D possibly matching TRBD2 (7 bases). The CDR3 totals 16 residues. The V and J ends lost 5 bases and 9 bases respectively, with 23 bases between them. Germline V lookup: CDR1 SGHVS, CDR2 FNYEAQ. The CDR3, as DNA: TGTGCCAGCAGCCCACTAGGGGGGGGGAACCCAGGTGAGCAGTTCTTC. Protein sequence: CASSPLGGGNPGEQFF.

This clone appeared a single time. V is TRBV2 and J is TRBJ1-1; 12 bases match TRBD1. The CDR3 contains 16 residues. Germline values: CDR1 SNHLY, CDR2 FYNNEI. V shed 5 bases, J shed 0 bases, and the junction held 4 bases outside the gene matches. This chain's CDR3 is CASSPGTGGLNTEAFF. CDR3 bases: TGTGCCAGCAGTCCCGGGACAGGGGGCTTGAACACTGAAGCTTTCTTT.

The genes are TRBV9 and TRBJ2-4; D unclear. The CDR3 has 13 amino acids. Trimming removed 0 bases at V and 6 bases at J, with 7 bases between. The germline CDR1 and CDR2 sequences are SGDLS and YYNGEE. The CDR3 bases are TGTGCCAGCAGCGTAGCTAACGGAAACATTCAGTACTTC. This encodes CASSVANGNIQYF.

The chain uses TRBV5-6 and TRBJ1-2; D is perhaps TRBD1 (6 bases). Looked up from germline, CDR1 is SGHDT and CDR2 is YYEEEE. The CDR3 has 16 residues. V lost 1 base and J lost 4, with 17 bases in between. CDR3 in DNA: TGTGCCAGCAGCTTGTGGGGGACACCAGTAGGCTATGGCTACACCTTC. Protein sequence: CASSLWGTPVGYGYTF.

This chain links TRBV7-2 with TRBJ2-1; 10 positions agree with TRBD2. CDR1 SGHTA and CDR2 FQGNSA come from the germline V gene. The ends lost 2 bases at V and 9 bases at J; junction bases unmatched: 1. CDR3 length: 13 residues. The CDR3 spells CASSLLAGAEQFF. The DNA of the CDR3 is TGTGCCAGCAGCTTACTAGCGGGAGCTGAGCAGTTCTTC.

This sequence joins TRBV6-5 and TRBJ1-5; tentative D call: TRBD1 (6 bases). This CDR3 is 13 amino acids long. Germline CDR1 and CDR2: MNHEY and SVGAGI. V dropped 8 bases and J dropped 3 bases, with 11 bases sitting between them. CDR3 in DNA: TGTGCCAGCCTAGGACAGATCAATCAGCCCCAGCATTTT. It codes for CASLGQINQPQHF.

This clone has only a few counts. The V and J genes are TRBV11-2 and TRBJ2-2, with 8 nucleotides matching TRBD2. The J segment lost 4 bases and the V segment lost 7 bases, leaving 8 bases of the junction unmatched. The CDR3 extends over 15 amino acids. The germline gives CDR1 SGHAT, CDR2 FQNNGV. The CDR3, as DNA: TGTGCCAGCATCCCGGGACTAGGGGGCACCGGGGAGCTGTTTTTT. As protein: CASIPGLGGTGELFF.

The sample holds one count of this clone. This rearrangement joins TRBV12-3 or TRBV12-4 to TRBJ2-1, with D unclear. This CDR3 has 13 amino acids. Trimming removed 2 bases from V and 6 bases from J, with 8 bases in between. The CDR3 is CASSLSLFNEQFF. CDR3 DNA sequence: TGTGCCAGCAGTTTAAGTCTATTCAATGAGCAGTTCTTC.

The chain employs TRBV5-1 and TRBJ1-5, with 7 bases lining up with TRBD1. J was trimmed by 3 bases and V by 5 bases; bases with no gene match: 8. The CDR3 is 15 residues long. Germline V gives CDR1 SGHRS, CDR2 YFSETQ. This CDR3 is CASRFGTVDNQPQHF. CDR3 nucleotide sequence: TGCGCCAGCAGGTTTGGGACAGTTGACAATCAGCCCCAGCATTTT. The full variable domain, with the rest looked up from reference TRBV5-1 and TRBJ1-5, is KAGVTQTPRYLIKTRGQQVTLSCSPISGHRSVSWYQQTPGQGLQFLFEYFSETQRNKGNFPGRFSGRQFSNSRSEMNVSTLELGDSALYLCASRFGTVDNQPQHFGDGTRLSIL.

This clone was picked up one time. J is TRBJ2-1 and V is TRBV7-9; 7 nucleotides align to TRBD1. This CDR3 spans 14 amino acids. Germline CDR1 SEHNR, CDR2 FQNEAQ (reference sequence). J gave up 4 bases and V 1 base, and 1 base lay outside the gene matches. The chain's CDR3 is CASSLETGYNEQFF. The CDR3 bases are TGTGCCAGCAGCTTAGAGACAGGGTACAATGAGCAGTTCTTC.

The rearrangement links TRBV7-2 to TRBJ1-5; D gene unclear. V lost 5 bases to trimming and J lost 5 bases, with 13 bases between them. From germline, CDR1 is SGHTA and CDR2 FQGNSA. The CDR3 runs to 14 residues. CDR3 nucleotide sequence: TGTGCCAGCAGCGCATATGGCGGCTATCAGCCCCAGCATTTT. This translates into CASSAYGGYQPQHF.

The chain is built from TRBV11-3 and TRBJ2-1; TRBD2 matches 9 bases. The CDR3 is 15 residues long. The ends lost 1 base at V and 5 bases at J; junction bases unmatched: 3. CDR1 and CDR2 (germline): SGHNT, YENEEA. Here the CDR3 reads CASSLGTSANNEQFF. Written as DNA, the CDR3 is TGTGCCAGCAGCTTAGGGACTAGCGCAAACAATGAGCAGTTCTTC.

The chain carries TRBV11-2 and TRBJ1-1, with D possibly TRBD1 on 6 matching bases. Trimming stripped 5 bases from V and 1 base from J, with 20 bases between. Germline CDR1 is SGHAT and CDR2 is FQNNGV. CDR3 size: 17 residues. The CDR3 sequence is CASSPGPTQTGNTEAFF. The DNA for the CDR3 is TGTGCCAGCAGCCCCGGCCCGACGCAGACAGGGAACACTGAAGCTTTCTTT.

The chain uses TRBV9 and TRBJ1-5; a possible D gene is TRBD1 (5 bases). Germline V gives CDR1 SGDLS, CDR2 YYNGEE. The CDR3 is 15 amino acids. Trimming shortened V by 0 bases and J by 5 bases, and 12 bases separated the two germline ends. As DNA, the CDR3 is TGTGCCAGCAGCGTAGGAGGCAGGGATGATCAGCCCCAGCATTTT. It yields the protein CASSVGGRDDQPQHF.

The rearrangement links TRBV10-3 to TRBJ2-3; possible D gene TRBD1, 6 bases. Germline CDR1 reads ENHRY; CDR2 reads SYGVKD. The CDR3 is made up of 14 amino acids. The ends were cut back, 4 bases at V and 5 bases at J, with 13 bases in the middle. CDR3 coding DNA: TGTGCCATCAGTGGGACAGCTTGGGGAGATACGCAGTATTTT. This translates into CAISGTAWGDTQYF.

This clone was detected only a few times. This chain joins TRBV2 and TRBJ1-1; no reliable D call. This CDR3 comprises 10 residues. Germline V gene sequence: CDR1 SNHLY, CDR2 FYNNEI. V lost 4 bases, J lost 7 bases, and 4 bases lay in between. CDR3 sequence: CASSAVEAFF. The CDR3 DNA sequence: TGTGCCAGCAGTGCCGTTGAAGCTTTCTTT.

This clone was seen once. The rearrangement links TRBV9 to TRBJ2-2; 10 bases map to TRBD2. This CDR3 is 17 amino acids long. Unmatched junction bases numbered 6, after V lost 2 bases and J lost 2 bases. Germline-derived CDR1 and CDR2 are SGDLS and YYNGEE. The CDR3 DNA sequence: TGTGCCAGCAGCGTGAGGGGGACTAGCGAAAACACCGGGGAGCTGTTTTTT. Protein: CASSVRGTSENTGELFF.

This chain connects TRBV18 to TRBJ1-6; D is ambiguous. Germline CDR1 is KGHSH and CDR2 is LQKENI. The CDR3 is made up of 15 amino acids. Between the trimmed V and J ends, which lost 4 bases and 0 bases, there was a span of 7 bases. The CDR3 coding sequence is TGTGCCAGCTCACGGGAGGCCTCCTATAATTCACCCCTCCACTTT. Protein sequence: CASSREASYNSPLHF.

The chain combines TRBV4-2 with TRBJ2-1, with 10 positions matching TRBD2. The CDR3 is made up of 15 amino acids. V trimming: 5 bases; J trimming: 9 bases; junction bases outside the gene matches: 10. The germline gives CDR1 LGHNA, CDR2 YNFKEQ. CDR3 sequence: CASSGLSGGASEQFF. In nucleotides, the CDR3 is TGTGCCAGCAGCGGCCTGAGCGGGGGGGCCTCTGAGCAGTTCTTC.